These T cell receptor beta chains were read from a single sample in a study of T cells after yellow fever vaccination. TCRdb itself ran the 5' RACE reads through MiXCR, one entry per CDR3 protein. The data show 350,000 to 550,000 distinct CDR3 sequences, around 20% seen once. The sequencing here drew on PBMCs, taken before the yellow fever booster vaccination. The receptor set was obtained from a man between 18 and 29 years old who received the YFV17D yellow fever vaccine. Both conserved end residues are part of each CDR3. Each record gives: CDR3 protein, CDR3 DNA, D gene, J gene, V gene, clone size. A D gene is named only where the DNA matches it firmly. Size is stated for part of the rows, as once, few or many counts, or as a class when the clone is expanded.

CDR3: CASRRGGGADTQYF
DNA: TGTGCCAGCCGGCGTGGGGGCGGGGCAGATACGCAGTATTTT
D: .
J: TRBJ2-3
V: TRBV7-6
size: few

CDR3: CASRMTGTTDTQYF
DNA: TGTGCCAGCAGGATGACCGGTACCACAGATACGCAGTATTTT
D: .
J: TRBJ2-3
V: TRBV7-3
size: many

CDR3: CASSLGLEQFF
DNA: TGTGCCAGCAGTTTAGGATTAGAGCAGTTCTTC
D: .
J: TRBJ2-1
V: TRBV27
size: many

CDR3: CASSPKGVVTDTQYF
DNA: TGTGCCAGCAGCCCCAAAGGGGTGGTCACAGATACGCAGTATTTT
D: .
J: TRBJ2-3
V: TRBV3-1
size: .

CDR3: CASSLASLYSNQPQHF
DNA: TGTGCCAGCAGCTTAGCGTCTCTGTATAGCAATCAGCCCCAGCATTTT
D: .
J: TRBJ1-5
V: TRBV7-8
size: .

CDR3: CASSQGGGIMNEQFF
DNA: TGCGCCAGCAGCCAGGGGGGGGGCATAATGAATGAGCAGTTCTTC
D: .
J: TRBJ2-1
V: TRBV4-1
size: .

CDR3: CASRIQGYYEQYF
DNA: TGTGCCAGCAGGATCCAGGGCTACTACGAGCAGTACTTC
D: .
J: TRBJ2-7
V: TRBV21-1
size: .

CDR3: CASSLDRGGSGIQYF
DNA: TGTGCCAGCAGCTTAGATCGAGGGGGCTCTGGCATTCAGTACTTC
D: TRBD1
J: TRBJ2-4
V: TRBV7-2
size: .

CDR3: CSVEITGAFGYTF
DNA: TGCAGCGTTGAAATCACAGGGGCCTTCGGCTACACCTTC
D: TRBD1
J: TRBJ1-2
V: TRBV29-1
size: few

CDR3: CSAKERGTEAFF
DNA: TGCAGTGCGAAGGAAAGGGGCACTGAAGCTTTCTTT
D: .
J: TRBJ1-1
V: TRBV20-1
size: .

CDR3: CASSPNRDNQPQHF
DNA: TGTGCCAGTTCCCCCAACAGGGACAATCAGCCCCAGCATTTT
D: .
J: TRBJ1-5
V: TRBV19
size: .

CDR3: CASSQDLAGPNQPQHF
DNA: TGTGCCAGCAGCCAAGATCTGGCTGGTCCCAATCAGCCCCAGCATTTT
D: .
J: TRBJ1-5
V: TRBV4-2
size: .

CDR3: CASSFQQGAGDTQYF
DNA: TGTGCCAGCAGCTTCCAACAGGGGGCGGGAGATACGCAGTATTTT
D: TRBD1
J: TRBJ2-3
V: TRBV7-8
size: few

CDR3: CASSPSGTGSFYEQYF
DNA: TGTGCCAGCAGCCCTTCCGGGACAGGGAGTTTCTACGAGCAGTACTTC
D: TRBD1
J: TRBJ2-7
V: TRBV4-2
size: few

CDR3: CASSFQGQGEKLFF
DNA: TGTGCCAGCAGCTTCCAAGGACAGGGCGAAAAACTGTTTTTT
D: TRBD1
J: TRBJ1-4
V: TRBV5-5
size: .

CDR3: CASSRGDTYNEQFF
DNA: TGTGCCAGCAGCCGCGGAGACACCTACAATGAGCAGTTCTTC
D: .
J: TRBJ2-1
V: TRBV6-5
size: few

CDR3: CASSSTLSYNEQFF
DNA: TGTGCCAGCAGCTCGACTCTTTCCTACAATGAGCAGTTCTTC
D: .
J: TRBJ2-1
V: TRBV7-9
size: .

CDR3: CASSLGPAGDPYEQYF
DNA: TGTGCCAGCAGCTTAGGGCCAGCGGGGGACCCCTACGAGCAGTACTTC
D: TRBD2
J: TRBJ2-7
V: TRBV7-9
size: .

CDR3: CSARTGSEAFF
DNA: TGCAGTGCTAGGACAGGGTCGGAGGCTTTCTTT
D: TRBD1
J: TRBJ1-1
V: TRBV20-1
size: .

CDR3: CASSQDYLGANEKLFF
DNA: TGCGCCAGCAGCCAAGACTATTTGGGGGCGAATGAAAAACTGTTTTTT
D: .
J: TRBJ1-4
V: TRBV4-3
size: few

CDR3: CASRRSGQNTGELFF
DNA: TGTGCCAGCCGCCGTTCGGGACAGAACACCGGGGAGCTGTTTTTT
D: .
J: TRBJ2-2
V: TRBV7-9
size: few

CDR3: CASSLGPDRFSGANVLTF
DNA: TGCGCCAGCAGCTTGGGGCCCGACAGATTCTCTGGGGCCAACGTCCTGACTTTC
D: .
J: TRBJ2-6
V: TRBV5-1
size: .

CDR3: CASSQIPGGYNSPLHF
DNA: TGCGCCAGCAGCCAGATCCCGGGGGGCTATAATTCACCCCTCCACTTT
D: .
J: TRBJ1-6
V: TRBV4-3
size: .

CDR3: CASSEARQGSGYTF
DNA: TGTGCCAGCAGTGAGGCGAGACAGGGATCTGGCTACACCTTC
D: TRBD1
J: TRBJ1-2
V: TRBV2
size: .

CDR3: CASSRTGMGNQPQHF
DNA: TGTGCCAGCAGTCGGACAGGGATGGGCAATCAGCCCCAGCATTTT
D: TRBD1
J: TRBJ1-5
V: TRBV6-5
size: .

CDR3: CSVDRDGYTF
DNA: TGCAGCGTTGATCGGGATGGCTACACCTTC
D: .
J: TRBJ1-2
V: TRBV29-1
size: few

CDR3: CSARDGGAAGNTIYF
DNA: TGCAGTGCTAGAGATGGGGGCGCGGCTGGAAACACCATATATTTT
D: .
J: TRBJ1-3
V: TRBV20-1
size: .

CDR3: CAISDPSGGLGDTQYF
DNA: TGTGCCATCAGTGACCCTAGCGGGGGCCTGGGAGATACGCAGTATTTT
D: TRBD2
J: TRBJ2-3
V: TRBV10-3
size: .

CDR3: CASSLNDRETQYF
DNA: TGTGCCAGCAGTTTAAATGATCGAGAGACCCAGTACTTC
D: .
J: TRBJ2-5
V: TRBV12-3/TRBV12-4
size: .

CDR3: CASSQEGQGGTQYF
DNA: TGCGCCAGCAGCCAAGAGGGCCAGGGGGGGACCCAGTACTTC
D: .
J: TRBJ2-5
V: TRBV4-3
size: many

CDR3: CSLAGAYTDTQYF
DNA: TGCAGCCTAGCGGGGGCGTACACAGATACGCAGTATTTT
D: TRBD2
J: TRBJ2-3
V: TRBV20-1
size: few

CDR3: CASSLAGAGVRYEQYF
DNA: TGTGCCAGCAGCTTGGCCGGGGCAGGGGTCCGCTACGAGCAGTACTTC
D: .
J: TRBJ2-7
V: TRBV5-4
size: .

CDR3: CASSGQVDNYGYTF
DNA: TGTGCCAGCAGTGGACAGGTGGATAACTATGGCTACACCTTC
D: .
J: TRBJ1-2
V: TRBV2
size: .

CDR3: CASRGRYTEAFF
DNA: TGTGCCAGCAGGGGGCGGTACACTGAAGCTTTCTTT
D: .
J: TRBJ1-1
V: TRBV27
size: .

CDR3: CASSADTPPYEQYF
DNA: TGTGCCAGCAGCGCTGATACACCCCCCTACGAGCAGTACTTC
D: .
J: TRBJ2-7
V: TRBV9
size: .

CDR3: CATSDPSTGDQPQHF
DNA: TGTGCCACCAGTGACCCATCGACAGGGGATCAGCCCCAGCATTTT
D: TRBD1
J: TRBJ1-5
V: TRBV24-1
size: .

CDR3: CASSTLGYGQPQHF
DNA: TGTGCCAGCAGTACTTTAGGGTATGGACAGCCCCAGCATTTT
D: .
J: TRBJ1-5
V: TRBV6-1
size: .

CDR3: CASSLELATGGPLAKNIQYF
DNA: TGTGCCAGCAGCCTGGAGCTTGCCACAGGGGGACCTTTGGCCAAAAACATTCAGTACTTC
D: TRBD1
J: TRBJ2-4
V: TRBV7-9
size: once

CDR3: CASSPQGREDTEAFF
DNA: TGTGCCAGCAGCCCTCAGGGGAGAGAGGACACTGAAGCTTTCTTT
D: .
J: TRBJ1-1
V: TRBV7-2
size: .

CDR3: CASSFRGSMNTEAFF
DNA: TGCGCCAGCAGTTTTCGAGGGAGCATGAACACTGAAGCTTTCTTT
D: .
J: TRBJ1-1
V: TRBV4-1
size: few